The clone carrying this TCR beta chain was observed at least ten times. Antigen: not known. This specimen belongs to a study of neurological immune-mediated disorders. Study-wide points: The absence of any CDR3 amino acid sequence shared by expanded clones across subjects suggests that repertoires were private in all groups.

Each CDR3 protein gets one entry after TCRdb re-called the 5' RACE reads with MiXCR. Counted here are roughly 34,000 distinct CDR3 sequences, about 12% occurring once; the ten biggest clones make up around 2.3%. Germline CDR1 and CDR2: MNHEY and SVGAGI. This CDR3 is built from 16 residues. V lost 8 bases and J 0 bases, leaving 18 bases between the germline ends. Stated time point: longitudinal time-point 2. The source is a middle-aged woman in good health. This chain uses TRBV6-5 with TRBJ2-3; D gene unclear. Source material: PBMCs. The CDR3 DNA reads as TGTGCCAGCGGCCCGAGTCGGACGGCGAGCACAGATACGCAGTATTTT. Translating gives CASGPSRTASTDTQYF.